Sequencing of this T cell receptor beta chain was carried out in a study of blood T cell repertoires in COVID-19 (dated by TCRdb to 2020 to 2022). Study-wide context: Samples from collaborators originated in the United States, Italy and Spain and spanned both the acute and convalescent phases of COVID-19. Where HLA class I and class II types were available, the types were taken from metadata supplied by the sample provider, not from assay-based typing. Samples were obtained from the ongoing ImmuneRACE study (first 160 participants) and from about 1,300 subjects provided by 6 global collaborators. A freely available public database, intended as a resource for researchers studying the immune response to SARS-CoV-2, is where the repertoires were released. The prospective study material was composed of cDNA or gDNA derived from T cells, B-cell-depleted T cells, or PBMCs. The sample metadata nearly always contained a de-identified subject ID, COVID-19 status, age in years and sex. Subjects who had been exposed to COVID-19, were actively infected with it, or had recovered from it provided the deeply sampled blood TCRbeta repertoires that made up the dataset.

What the study reported, not specific to this receptor: The amount of clinical and demographic metadata varied by source and participant and was provided uncurated.

One collaborating source in Seattle enrolled patients while the patients were actively infected and followed the patients over time throughout the course of disease. Each collaborating institution followed its own protocols to collect whole blood in K2EDTA tubes. For TCRbeta analysis, collaborators shipped samples as frozen whole blood, isolated PBMCs, or DNA extracted from either of those sample types. The immunoSEQ Assay, a bias-controlled multiplex PCR, was used to amplify TCRbeta CDR3 regions from genomic DNA. Under the source paper's analysis protocol: Within the assay, amplification of reference gene primers was used to estimate how many nucleated cells each sample contained. To quantify the absolute abundance of each unique TCRbeta CDR3 rearrangement, sequence reads were collapsed and filtered. For each sample, productive Simpson clonality was calculated as the square root of Simpson's diversity index across productive rearrangements. Here the immuneACCESS table is served through TCRdb, limited to in-frame sequences with V and J called. Missing clones are a known gap in these copies; in checked studies unresolved V genes cover under half, and the rest lacks a known reason. The DNA gave D and trimming, while V, J and clone size come from that table. The sample contains 250,000 to 400,000 clones, 90% of them found a single time. The ten biggest clones cover roughly 2.8% of the sample.

Concerning this clone: Its binding antigen is unknown. No per-base quality is available; no much larger clone lies one base away.

Sample: peripheral blood. This clonotype was sampled from a woman between 25 and 40 years old with COVID-19, enrolled during active disease.

DNA sequence: TGTGCCAGCAGTATAGCGGGAGGGGGCTACAATGAGCAGTTCTTC. Its translation reads: CASSIAGGGYNEQFF. This chain joins TRBV27 to TRBJ2-1, with 11 bases in between that match TRBD2. The germline V gene (reference sequence) provides CDR1 MNHEY and CDR2 SMNVEV. Trimming accounts for 5 bases at V and 3 bases at J, while the number of junction bases matched to no gene is 3. The CDR3 has 15 amino acids, counting the end cysteine and phenylalanine. CDR3 DNA only is kept here, 45 bases in frame from base 1.